Sequencing of this TCR beta chain was carried out in a study of low-dose radiotherapy and immunotherapy resistance in tumors. Primers used for first-strand cDNA, a TRAV- and TRBV-specific set, covered both alpha and beta chains. An approximately 19-cycle PCR with a constant-region primer and V-primer adapter amplified TCRs. Amplification (by in vitro transcription) was performed on isolated mRNA. MiXCR, applied by TCRdb to the reads, yields one record per CDR3 protein. The sample holds some 60,000 distinct CDR3 sequences, less than 30% seen once. As regards this clonotype: One base separates it from a far larger clone, so it is likely a read error.

The V segment lost 6 bases and the J segment 3 bases; nucleotides outside the gene matches: 6. Germline CDR1 is SGHTA and CDR2 is FQGNSA. This CDR3 is 15 amino acids long. This sample's time point: before trial treatment. Patients qualified if they had advanced solid tumors that lacked tumor-infiltrating lymphocytes. J is TRBJ2-1 and V is TRBV7-2, with 9 positions matching TRBD2. The sequencing used PBMCs, collected before treatment. The clonotype comes from a male donor with rectosigmoid adenocarcinoma. CDR3: CASSFGGGDYNEQFF. Written as DNA, the CDR3 is TGTGCCAGCAGTTTCGGCGGGGGGGACTACAATGAGCAGTTCTTC.